Below, one T cell receptor beta chain is given with its context. The sample belongs to a study of cytomegalovirus exposure and HLA in healthy donors. The CDR3 covers 16 residues. V lost 3 bases and J lost 2; bases outside the gene matches: 4. From germline, CDR1 is SGDLS and CDR2 YYNGEE. The PCR ran on 60 Vbeta and 13 Jbeta primers. In the study's own analysis: Later, an analysis found roughly 80 million unique TCR beta chains, and approximately 10 million of these were shared. Produced via immunoSEQ multiplex PCR; TCRdb's table is partial and in-frame only. V, J and clone size were drawn from that table, and D and trimming were deduced from the DNA. The table shows roughly 120,000 clones, with around three quarters occurring only once.

This clonotype was obtained from a young man in good health and CMV-seronegative. The sequenced sample consisted of PBMCs. The chain uses TRBV9 and TRBJ2-3, with 12 bases identical to TRBD2. CDR3 region: CASSGRTSGTTDTQYF. The CDR3 DNA follows: TGTGCCAGCAGCGGGCGGACTAGCGGGACCACAGATACGCAGTATTTT.